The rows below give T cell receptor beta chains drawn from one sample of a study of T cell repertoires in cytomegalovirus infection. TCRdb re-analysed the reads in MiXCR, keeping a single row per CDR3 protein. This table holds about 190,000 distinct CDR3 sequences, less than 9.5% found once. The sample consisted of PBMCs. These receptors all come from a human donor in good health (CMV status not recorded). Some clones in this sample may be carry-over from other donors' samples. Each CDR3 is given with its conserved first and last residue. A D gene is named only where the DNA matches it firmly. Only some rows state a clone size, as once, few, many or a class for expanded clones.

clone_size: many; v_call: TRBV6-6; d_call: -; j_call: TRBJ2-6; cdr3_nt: TGTGCCAGCAGTTTGGAAGGTACCGGGGCCAACGTCCTGACTTTC; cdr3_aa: CASSLEGTGANVLTF
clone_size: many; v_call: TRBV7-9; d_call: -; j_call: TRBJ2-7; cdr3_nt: TGTGCCAGCAGCTTAGGCCAGGCTTGGGACGAGCAGTACTTC; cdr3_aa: CASSLGQAWDEQYF
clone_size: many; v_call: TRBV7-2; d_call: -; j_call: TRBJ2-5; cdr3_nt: TGTGCCAGCAGCTTAGTCGCGGCCGAAGAGACCCAGTACTTC; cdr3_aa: CASSLVAAEETQYF
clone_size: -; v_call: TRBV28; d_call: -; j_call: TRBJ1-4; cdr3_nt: TGTGCCAGCAGTTCGGTGAATTGGGAAAAACTGTTTTTT; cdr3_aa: CASSSVNWEKLFF
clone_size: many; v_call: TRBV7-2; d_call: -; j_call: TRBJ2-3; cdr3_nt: TGTGCCAGCAGCTCGATTAACACAGATACGCAGTATTTT; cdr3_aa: CASSSINTDTQYF
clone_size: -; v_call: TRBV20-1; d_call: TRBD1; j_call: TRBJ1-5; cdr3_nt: TGCAGTGCTAGCCCCCGGGACAGGGGAAGGAACAATCAGCCCCAGCATTTT; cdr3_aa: CSASPRDRGRNNQPQHF
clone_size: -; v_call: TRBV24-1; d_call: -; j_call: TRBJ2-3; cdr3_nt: TGTGCCACCAGTGACTATACAGGGAACCCAGATACGCAGTATTTT; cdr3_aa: CATSDYTGNPDTQYF
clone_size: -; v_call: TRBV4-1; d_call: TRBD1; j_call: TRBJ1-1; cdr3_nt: TGCGCCAGCAGCCAAGCACCAGGGGGGTACGGGAAGAACACTGAAGCTTTCTTT; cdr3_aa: CASSQAPGGYGKNTEAFF
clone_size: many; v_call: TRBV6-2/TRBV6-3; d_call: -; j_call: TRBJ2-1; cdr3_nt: TGTGCCAGCAGTTTGGGCAGGGAGAGCGATGAGCAGTTCTTC; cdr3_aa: CASSLGRESDEQFF
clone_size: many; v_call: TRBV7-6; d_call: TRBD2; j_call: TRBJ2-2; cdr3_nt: TGTGCCAGCAGCTTATTAGCGGGGGAGGACACCGGGGAGCTGTTTTTT; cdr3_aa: CASSLLAGEDTGELFF
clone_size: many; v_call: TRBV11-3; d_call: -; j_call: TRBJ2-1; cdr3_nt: TGTGCCAGCAGCTTAGATCCCCTCGGTGGTGAGCAGTTCTTC; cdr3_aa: CASSLDPLGGEQFF
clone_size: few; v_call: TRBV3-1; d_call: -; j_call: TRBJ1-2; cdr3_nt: TGTGCCAGCAGTTCAGCCTATGGCTACACCTTC; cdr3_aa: CASSSAYGYTF
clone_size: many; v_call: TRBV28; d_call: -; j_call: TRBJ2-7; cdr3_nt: TGTGCCAGCAGTTTATTACCCCCATTGTGGGAGCAGTACTTC; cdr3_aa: CASSLLPPLWEQYF
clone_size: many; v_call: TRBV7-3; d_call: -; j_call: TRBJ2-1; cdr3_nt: TGTGCCAGCAGCCCCACGAGGGGGAATGAGCAGTTCTTC; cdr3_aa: CASSPTRGNEQFF
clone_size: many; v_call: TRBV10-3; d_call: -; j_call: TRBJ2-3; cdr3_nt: TGTGCCATCAGTGAGGGCGGGAGCACAGATACGCAGTATTTT; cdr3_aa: CAISEGGSTDTQYF
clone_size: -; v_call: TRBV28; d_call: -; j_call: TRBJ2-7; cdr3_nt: TGTGCCAGCAGTCCCCCCCACAATACCTACGAGCAGTACTTC; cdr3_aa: CASSPPHNTYEQYF
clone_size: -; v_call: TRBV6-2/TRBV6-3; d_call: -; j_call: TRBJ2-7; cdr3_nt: TGTGCCAGCAGTCCGGGGACCTACGAGCATTACTTC; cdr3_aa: CASSPGTYEHYF
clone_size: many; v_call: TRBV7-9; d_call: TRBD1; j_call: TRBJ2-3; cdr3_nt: TGTGCCAGCAGCCCACCAGGGACAGGGACAACAGATACGCAGTATTTT; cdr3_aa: CASSPPGTGTTDTQYF